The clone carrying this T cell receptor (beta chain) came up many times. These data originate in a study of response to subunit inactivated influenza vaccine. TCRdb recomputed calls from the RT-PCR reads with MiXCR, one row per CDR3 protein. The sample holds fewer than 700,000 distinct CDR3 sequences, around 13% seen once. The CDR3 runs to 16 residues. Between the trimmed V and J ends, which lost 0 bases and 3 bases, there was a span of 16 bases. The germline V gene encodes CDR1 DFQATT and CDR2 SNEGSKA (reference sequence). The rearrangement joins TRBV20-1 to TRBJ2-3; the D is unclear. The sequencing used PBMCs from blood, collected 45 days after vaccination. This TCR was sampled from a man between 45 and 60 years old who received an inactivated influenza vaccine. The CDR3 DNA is TGCAGTGCTAGAGATCTCGAGGATTTCCGTACAGATACGCAGTATTTT. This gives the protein CSARDLEDFRTDTQYF.